This T cell receptor beta chain was recorded in a study of blood T cells in healthy people across ages. Turning to the study itself: Per two T cells, template switching captured roughly one barcoded beta molecule.

Study-wide findings and caveats: Long-lived donors exceeded aged donors in naive CD4+ cells and diversity. Bulk PBMC profiling left naive and antigen-experienced comparisons inconclusive.

The CDR3 sequence is 17 residues long. Trimming took 1 base from V and 4 from J, leaving 17 bases between them. Germline V gene sequence: CDR1 SGHVS, CDR2 FNYEAQ. The use of a sample-barcoded 5' primer and a J-beta primer mix characterized a second PCR of roughly 7 to 11 cycles. Each cDNA molecule was tagged by a template-switch adaptor with 12 random nucleotides. TCRdb used MiXCR to reprocess the 5' RACE reads, holding one entry per CDR3 protein. Counted here are about 1,400,000 distinct CDR3 sequences, approximately 59% occurring once; the ten biggest clones make up 6.5% to 8%. About this clonotype: The antigen is unknown.

This chain connects TRBV7-6 to TRBJ1-3, with unresolved D. Sequencing was performed on blood. This sequence originates from a man aged 18 to 29 in good health. CDR3 in DNA: TGTGCCAGCAGCTTAGACGTGGCGTCGTGGGAGGGAAACACCATATATTTT. It translates to CASSLDVASWEGNTIYF. Based on the CDR3 plus reference TRBV7-6 and TRBJ1-3, the full variable domain is GAGVSQSPRYKVTKRGQDVALRCDPISGHVSLYWYRQALGQGPEFLTYFNYEAQQDKSGLPNDRFSAERPEGSISTLTIQRTEQRDSAMYRCASSLDVASWEGNTIYFGEGSWLTVV.